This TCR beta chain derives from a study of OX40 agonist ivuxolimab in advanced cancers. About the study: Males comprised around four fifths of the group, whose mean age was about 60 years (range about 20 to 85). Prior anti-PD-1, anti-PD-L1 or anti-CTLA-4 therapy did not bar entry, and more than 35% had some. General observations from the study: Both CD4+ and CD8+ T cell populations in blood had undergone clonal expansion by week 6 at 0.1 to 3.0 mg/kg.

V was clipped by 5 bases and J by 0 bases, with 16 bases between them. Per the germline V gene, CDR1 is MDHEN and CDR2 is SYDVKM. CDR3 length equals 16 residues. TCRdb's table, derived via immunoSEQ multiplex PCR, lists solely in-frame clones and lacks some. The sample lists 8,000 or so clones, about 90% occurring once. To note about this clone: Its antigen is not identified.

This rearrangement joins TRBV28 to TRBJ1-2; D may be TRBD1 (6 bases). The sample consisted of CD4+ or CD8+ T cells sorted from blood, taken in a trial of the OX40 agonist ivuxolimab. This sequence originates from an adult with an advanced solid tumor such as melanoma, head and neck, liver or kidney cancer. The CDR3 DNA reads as TGTGCCAGCAGTGCCGGGGGCGGGGGACCTAACTATGGCTACACCTTC. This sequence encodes CASSAGGGGPNYGYTF.